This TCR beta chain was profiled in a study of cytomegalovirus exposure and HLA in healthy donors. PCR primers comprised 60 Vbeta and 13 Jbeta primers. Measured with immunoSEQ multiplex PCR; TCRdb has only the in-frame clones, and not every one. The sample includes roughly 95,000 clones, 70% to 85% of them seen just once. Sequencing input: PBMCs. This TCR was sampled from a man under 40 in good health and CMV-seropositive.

CDR3 sequence (DNA): TGTGCCAGCAGGGGACTAGTGAGGTTTCCAGATACGCAGTATTTT. Translated: CASRGLVRFPDTQYF. The chain joins TRBV6-1 to TRBJ2-3; TRBD2 matches at 8 bases. Losses at the gene ends were 6 bases for V and 4 bases for J; bases not matched to a gene: 9. The germline CDR1 and CDR2 sequences are MNHNS and SASEGT. CDR3 length equals 15 residues.